Listed below are T cell receptor beta chains from one sample, sequenced in a study of control samples from healthy donors and cancer patients. The protocol was immunoSEQ multiplex PCR, while the TCRdb copy is restricted to in-frame clones and leaves out a portion. The sample contains some 130,000 clones, more than 90% of which appear only once. The sequencing sample was made of blood. These receptors were taken from a man aged 25 to 40 in good health. The CDR3 runs from the conserved cysteine through the conserved F or W. D genes are given only for firm matches.

v_call: TRBV11-3; d_call: -; j_call: TRBJ2-5; cdr3_nt: TGTGCCAGCAGCTTGGGAGGGGGTGAGGAGACCCAGTACTTC; cdr3_aa: CASSLGGGEETQYF
v_call: TRBV6-5; d_call: TRBD1; j_call: TRBJ1-6; cdr3_nt: TGTGCCAGCAGTTACTCATGGACAGGGTCCGATTCACCCCTCCACTTT; cdr3_aa: CASSYSWTGSDSPLHF
v_call: TRBV20-1; d_call: TRBD1; j_call: TRBJ1-2; cdr3_nt: TGCAGTGCTGGGACAGGAAATGGCTACACCTTC; cdr3_aa: CSAGTGNGYTF
v_call: TRBV19; d_call: TRBD2; j_call: TRBJ2-7; cdr3_nt: TGTGCCAGTAGTATGGTGCTAGCGGGGATTACCTACGAGCAGTACTTC; cdr3_aa: CASSMVLAGITYEQYF
v_call: TRBV6-5; d_call: -; j_call: TRBJ2-6; cdr3_nt: TGTGCCAGCAGAATTCAGGGCTCTGGGGCCAACGTCCTGACTTTC; cdr3_aa: CASRIQGSGANVLTF
v_call: TRBV28; d_call: -; j_call: TRBJ1-2; cdr3_nt: TGTGCCAGCAGAAATAACTATGGCTACACCTTC; cdr3_aa: CASRNNYGYTF
v_call: TRBV7-2; d_call: -; j_call: TRBJ1-1; cdr3_nt: TGTGCCAGCAGCTTAGGAAGAAACATGAACACTGAAGCTTTCTTT; cdr3_aa: CASSLGRNMNTEAFF
v_call: TRBV5-1; d_call: -; j_call: TRBJ2-3; cdr3_nt: TGCGCCAGCAGCTTGGACGGTACTAGCACAGATACGCAGTATTTT; cdr3_aa: CASSLDGTSTDTQYF
v_call: TRBV7-2; d_call: -; j_call: TRBJ1-2; cdr3_nt: TGTGCCAGCAGCCATACCCCCACGGGACGGATGAGGGACTATGGCTACACCTTC; cdr3_aa: CASSHTPTGRMRDYGYTF
v_call: TRBV30; d_call: -; j_call: TRBJ1-1; cdr3_nt: TGTGCCTGGAGAGAGAGACCTGAAGCTTTCTTT; cdr3_aa: CAWRERPEAFF
v_call: TRBV19; d_call: TRBD1; j_call: TRBJ1-1; cdr3_nt: TGTGCCAGTAGTAGCACAGGGGCGAACACTGAAGCTTTCTTT; cdr3_aa: CASSSTGANTEAFF